The 14 T cell receptor beta chains given below trace back to one sample, sequenced in a study of blood T cell repertoires in COVID-19. Sequencing was performed with immunoSEQ multiplex PCR; in TCRdb, only in-frame clones are kept and a portion is missing. The sample lists over 300,000 clones, roughly nine tenths occurring once. The sequencing sample was made of peripheral blood. Receptors were obtained from a man in his late teens or twenties who had recovered from COVID-19.

The CDR3 nucleotides read TGTGCCAGCAGCTTAGAGGTGGCGGGGGGCTGGGATGAGCAGTTCTTC. As protein: CASSLEVAGGWDEQFF. The V call is TRBV7-2, the J call TRBJ2-1; 8 positions agree with TRBD2. This CDR3 comprises 16 residues. Germline V gene sequence: CDR1 SGHTA, CDR2 FQGNSA. With V trimmed by 1 base and J by 8 bases, 10 bases remained unmatched.

V usage is TRBV6-5 and J usage is TRBJ2-2, with D hard to call. Looked up from germline, CDR1 is MNHEY and CDR2 is SVGAGI. This CDR3 is built from 12 residues. Trimming took off 5 bases at V and 4 bases at J, with 5 bases between the two ends. CDR3 sequence (DNA): TGTGCCAGCAGTCCATCCACCGGGGAGCTGTTTTTT. It specifies CASSPSTGELFF.

The J gene is TRBJ1-2, the V gene TRBV29-1; D gene ambiguous. V was cut by 2 bases and J by 3 bases, with 4 bases left in between. Germline CDR1 SQVTM, CDR2 ANQGSEA. The CDR3 spans 11 residues. CDR3 protein: CSVEQYYGYTF. The CDR3 coding sequence is TGCAGCGTTGAACAGTACTATGGCTACACCTTC.

With respect to this clone: The junction and the germline gene differ at one end; a read error may be behind it. In nucleotides, the CDR3 is TGCGCCAGCAGGTTGGGGACAGGGAATGATTCACCCCTCCACTTT. Encoded protein: CASRLGTGNDSPLHF. The gene calls are TRBV5-1 and TRBJ1-6; 9 nucleotides align to TRBD1. The CDR3 runs 15 residues. The V gene's germline CDR1 is SGHRS and CDR2 YFSETQ.

V gene TRBV11-2 combines with J gene TRBJ2-7; 9 nucleotides align to TRBD1. CDR1 is SGHAT and CDR2 is FQNNGV in the germline V gene. Unmatched junction bases numbered 10, after V lost 6 bases and J lost 4 bases. This CDR3 region has 15 residues. In nucleotides, the CDR3 is TGTGCCAGCAGTCCCCGGGACAGGGCTTTATACGAGCAGTACTTC. This sequence encodes CASSPRDRALYEQYF.

In the case of this clone: Other DNA variants within this sample encode the same CDR3. The V gene is TRBV2, the J gene TRBJ1-1; D not resolved. Trimming pared 1 base from V and 2 bases from J, leaving 8 bases between. The V gene's germline CDR1 is SNHLY and CDR2 FYNNEI. The CDR3 loop spans 14 amino acids. The CDR3 region is CASSEGGLNTEAFF. CDR3 DNA: TGTGCCAGCAGTGAAGGCGGATTAAACACTGAAGCTTTCTTT. The full variable domain, with the rest looked up from reference TRBV2 and TRBJ1-1, is EPEVTQTPSHQVTQMGQEVILRCVPISNHLYFYWYRQILGQKVEFLVSFYNNEISEKSEIFDDQFSVERPDGSNFTLKIRSTKLEDSAMYFCASSEGGLNTEAFFGQGTRLTVV.

V usage is TRBV3-1 (or the pseudogene TRBV3-2) and J usage is TRBJ1-1; a weak D match, TRBD1 (6 bases). CDR3 size: 16 residues. Between the trimmed V and J ends, which lost 5 bases and 6 bases, there was a span of 22 bases. Germline lookup yields CDR1 LGHDT and CDR2 YNNKEL (reference sequence). DNA of the CDR3: TGTGCCAGCAGCGCCGGGACAAGCCTCATGTCCGCTGAAGCTTTCTTT. Encoded protein: CASSAGTSLMSAEAFF.

This clone was recorded a few times. J is TRBJ2-7 and V is TRBV7-7; 7 nucleotides align to TRBD2. V dropped 4 bases and J dropped 2; count of bases not matched to a gene: 2. The V gene's germline CDR1 is SSHAT and CDR2 FNYEAQ (reference sequence). The length of the CDR3 is 13 residues. The CDR3 DNA is TGTGCCAGCAGCTCGGGGACTACCTACGAGCAGTACTTC. It encodes CASSSGTTYEQYF.

The rearrangement joins TRBV29-1 to TRBJ2-7; 7 nucleotides line up with TRBD1. CDR1 is SQVTM, CDR2 ANQGSEA, per germline. CDR3 size: 13 residues. The ends lost 7 bases at V and 3 bases at J; junction bases unmatched: 9. The CDR3 sequence is CSATQGVGYEQYF. CDR3 bases: TGCAGCGCCACCCAGGGGGTTGGCTACGAGCAGTACTTC.

This sequence joins TRBV7-9 and TRBJ2-7, with D unresolved. CDR3 length: 12 residues. CDR1 is SEHNR, CDR2 FQNEAQ, per germline (reference sequence). V lost 0 bases and J 3 bases, leaving 3 bases between the germline ends. The CDR3 DNA follows: TGTGCCAGCAGCTTAGCTCACTACGAGCAGTACTTC. It translates to CASSLAHYEQYF.

The V call is TRBV15, the J call TRBJ1-1, with D maybe TRBD1 (5 bases). V lost 4 bases to trimming and J lost 5 bases, with 11 bases between them. Germline values: CDR1 LNHNV, CDR2 YYDKDF (reference sequence). This CDR3 is 13 amino acids long. The CDR3 coding sequence is TGTGCCACCAGCAAGCAGGGATGGACTGAAGCTTTCTTT. It is translated as CATSKQGWTEAFF.

The V and J genes are TRBV12-5 and TRBJ2-7, with D maybe TRBD2 (6 bases). The germline V gene encodes CDR1 LGHNT and CDR2 FRNRAP. The CDR3 consists of 15 residues. V lost 1 base and J 0 bases, leaving 10 bases between the germline ends. CDR3 residues: CASGLAPGGSYEQYF. In DNA form, the CDR3 reads TGTGCTAGTGGTTTGGCCCCCGGGGGCTCCTACGAGCAGTACTTC.

CDR3 nucleotides: TGTGCCAGCAGCTTAAAGGCGGGGGGCGGCCGGTTCGTCACAGATACGCAGTATTTT. Translated: CASSLKAGGGRFVTDTQYF. J is TRBJ2-3 and V is TRBV7-2; 8 nucleotides match TRBD2. The CDR3 is made up of 19 amino acids. CDR1 SGHTA and CDR2 FQGNSA come from the germline V gene. The V gene end was trimmed by 2 bases and the J gene end by 2 bases; junction bases not matched to a gene: 15.

This chain joins TRBV7-3 and TRBJ2-1; a possible D gene is TRBD2 (5 bases). CDR3 length: 16 amino acids. CDR1 and CDR2 from the germline V gene are SGHTA and FQGTGA. Deletions cut 0 bases from V and 6 bases from J, with 15 bases between. The CDR3 here is CASSLTVTTGFNEQFF. CDR3 DNA: TGTGCCAGCAGCTTAACCGTGACTACGGGTTTCAATGAGCAGTTCTTC.